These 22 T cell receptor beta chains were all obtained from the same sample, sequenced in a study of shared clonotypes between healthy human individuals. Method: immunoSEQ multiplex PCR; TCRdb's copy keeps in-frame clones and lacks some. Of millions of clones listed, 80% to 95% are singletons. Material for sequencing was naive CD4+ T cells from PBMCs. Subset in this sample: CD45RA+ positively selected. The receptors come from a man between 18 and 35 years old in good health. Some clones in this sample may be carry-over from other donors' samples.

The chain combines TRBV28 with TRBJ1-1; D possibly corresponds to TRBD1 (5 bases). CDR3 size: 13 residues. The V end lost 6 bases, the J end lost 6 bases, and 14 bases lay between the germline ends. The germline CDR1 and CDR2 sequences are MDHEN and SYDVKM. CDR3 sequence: CASSDLGGPEAFF. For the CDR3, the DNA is TGTGCCAGCAGCGACCTGGGGGGTCCTGAAGCTTTCTTT.

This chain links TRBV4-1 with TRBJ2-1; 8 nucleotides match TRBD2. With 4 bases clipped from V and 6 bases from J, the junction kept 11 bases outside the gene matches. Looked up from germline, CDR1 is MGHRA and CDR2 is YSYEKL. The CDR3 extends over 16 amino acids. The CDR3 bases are TGCGCCAGCAGCCTACGACTAGCGCCCCCCTCCAATGAGCAGTTCTTC. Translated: CASSLRLAPPSNEQFF.

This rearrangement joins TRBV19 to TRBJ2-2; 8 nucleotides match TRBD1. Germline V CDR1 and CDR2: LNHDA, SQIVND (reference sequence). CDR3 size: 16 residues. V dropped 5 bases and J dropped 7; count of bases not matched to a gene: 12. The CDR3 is CASSRQNRGYYGELFF. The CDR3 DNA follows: TGTGCCAGTAGTCGCCAAAACAGGGGGTATTACGGGGAGCTGTTTTTT.

The CDR3 DNA sequence: TGTGCCAGCAGCTTAGACATAAATGAGCAGTTCTTC. It codes for CASSLDINEQFF. V usage is TRBV11-1 and J usage is TRBJ2-1, with D unresolved. The CDR3 length is 12 residues. V lost 1 base and J 7 bases, leaving 5 bases between the germline ends. Germline V CDR1 and CDR2: SGHAT, FQDESV (reference sequence).

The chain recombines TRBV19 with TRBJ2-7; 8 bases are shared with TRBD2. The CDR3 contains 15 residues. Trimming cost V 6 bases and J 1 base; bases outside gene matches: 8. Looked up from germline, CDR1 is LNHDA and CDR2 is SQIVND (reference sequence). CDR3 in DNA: TGTGCCAGTAGCCCCGGGACTAGTTTATCCTACGAGCAGTACTTC. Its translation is CASSPGTSLSYEQYF.

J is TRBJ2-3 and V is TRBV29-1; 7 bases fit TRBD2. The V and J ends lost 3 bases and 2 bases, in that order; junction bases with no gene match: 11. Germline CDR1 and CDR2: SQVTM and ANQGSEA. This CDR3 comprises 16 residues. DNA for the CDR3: TGCAGCGTTGACCCCGGGACTACTAAAATCACAGATACGCAGTATTTT. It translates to CSVDPGTTKITDTQYF.

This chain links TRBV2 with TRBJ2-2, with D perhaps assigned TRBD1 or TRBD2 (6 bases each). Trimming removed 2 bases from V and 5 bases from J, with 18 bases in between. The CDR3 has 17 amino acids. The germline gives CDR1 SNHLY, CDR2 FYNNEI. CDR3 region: CASSEYRGQVRTGELFF. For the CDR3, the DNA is TGTGCCAGCAGTGAATACCGGGGGCAAGTTCGAACCGGGGAGCTGTTTTTT.

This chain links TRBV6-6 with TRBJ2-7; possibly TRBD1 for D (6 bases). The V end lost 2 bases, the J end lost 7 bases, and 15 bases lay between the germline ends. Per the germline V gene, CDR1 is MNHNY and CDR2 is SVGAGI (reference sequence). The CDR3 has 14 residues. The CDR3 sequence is CASSYQQGGTEQYF. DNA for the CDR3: TGTGCCAGCAGTTACCAACAGGGTGGAACGGAGCAGTACTTC.

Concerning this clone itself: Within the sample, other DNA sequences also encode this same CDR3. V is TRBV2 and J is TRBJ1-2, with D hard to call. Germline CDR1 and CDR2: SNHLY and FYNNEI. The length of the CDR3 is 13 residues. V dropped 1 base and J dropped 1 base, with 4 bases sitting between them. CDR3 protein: CASSEEGNYGYTF. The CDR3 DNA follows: TGTGCCAGCAGTGAAGAGGGTAACTATGGCTACACCTTC.

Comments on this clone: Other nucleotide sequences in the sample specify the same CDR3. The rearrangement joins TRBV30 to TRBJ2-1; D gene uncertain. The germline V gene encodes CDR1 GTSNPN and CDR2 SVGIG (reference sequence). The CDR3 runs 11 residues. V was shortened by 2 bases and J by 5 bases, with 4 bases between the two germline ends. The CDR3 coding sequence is TGTGCCTGGAGTCGGGACAATGAGCAGTTCTTC. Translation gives CAWSRDNEQFF.

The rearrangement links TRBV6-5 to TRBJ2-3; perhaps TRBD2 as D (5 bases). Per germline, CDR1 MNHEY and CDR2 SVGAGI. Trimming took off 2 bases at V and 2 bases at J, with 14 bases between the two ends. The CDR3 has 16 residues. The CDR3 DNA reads TGTGCCAGCAGTTACGCGGGCAACCTGGACACAGATACGCAGTATTTT. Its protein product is CASSYAGNLDTDTQYF.

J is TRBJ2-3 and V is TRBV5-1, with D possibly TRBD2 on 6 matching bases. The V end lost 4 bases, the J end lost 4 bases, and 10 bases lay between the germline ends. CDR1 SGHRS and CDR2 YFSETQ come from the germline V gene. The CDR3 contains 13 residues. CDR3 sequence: CASSRDSSDTQYF. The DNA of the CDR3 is TGCGCCAGCAGCCGGGACTCCTCAGATACGCAGTATTTT.

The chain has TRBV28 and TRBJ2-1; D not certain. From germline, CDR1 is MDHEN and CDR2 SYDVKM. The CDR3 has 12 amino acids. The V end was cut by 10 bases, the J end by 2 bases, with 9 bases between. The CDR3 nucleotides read TGTGCCACCAACGAACCCTACAATGAGCAGTTCTTC. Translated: CATNEPYNEQFF.

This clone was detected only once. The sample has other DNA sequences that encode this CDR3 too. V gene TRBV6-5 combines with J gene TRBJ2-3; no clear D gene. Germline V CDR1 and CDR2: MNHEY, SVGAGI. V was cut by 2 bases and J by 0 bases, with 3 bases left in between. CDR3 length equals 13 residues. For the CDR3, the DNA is TGTGCCAGCAGTTACACTAGCACAGATACGCAGTATTTT. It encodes CASSYTSTDTQYF.

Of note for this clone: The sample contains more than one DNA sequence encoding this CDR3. CDR3 sequence (DNA): TGTGCCAGCAGCCCGACAGGGAACACCGGGGAGCTGTTTTTT. Translation: CASSPTGNTGELFF. The chain uses TRBV7-3 and TRBJ2-2, with D possibly matching TRBD1 (6 bases). The CDR3 consists of 14 residues. CDR1 and CDR2 (germline): SGHTA, FQGTGA. With 5 bases removed from V and 1 base from J, the gap between germline ends came to 8 bases.

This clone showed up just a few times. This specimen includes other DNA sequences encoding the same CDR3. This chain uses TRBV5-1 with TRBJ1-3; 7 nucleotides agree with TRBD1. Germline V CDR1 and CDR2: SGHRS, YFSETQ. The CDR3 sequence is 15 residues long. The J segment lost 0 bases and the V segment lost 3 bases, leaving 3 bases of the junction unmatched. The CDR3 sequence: CASSSTGDSGNTIYF. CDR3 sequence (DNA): TGCGCCAGCAGCTCAACAGGGGACTCTGGAAACACCATATATTTT.

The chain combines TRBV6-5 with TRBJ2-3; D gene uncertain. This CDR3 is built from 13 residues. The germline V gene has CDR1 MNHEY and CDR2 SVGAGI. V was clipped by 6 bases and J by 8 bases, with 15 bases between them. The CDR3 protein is CASSEFTWGTQYF. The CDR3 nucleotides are TGTGCCAGCAGCGAATTCACGTGGGGTACGCAGTATTTT.

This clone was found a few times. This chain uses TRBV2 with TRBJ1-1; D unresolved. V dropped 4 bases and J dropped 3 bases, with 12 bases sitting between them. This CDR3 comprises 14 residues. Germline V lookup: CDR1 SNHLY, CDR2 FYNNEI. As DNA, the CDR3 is TGTGCCAGCAGTGTGATCTCACGGGACACTGAAGCTTTCTTT. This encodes CASSVISRDTEAFF.

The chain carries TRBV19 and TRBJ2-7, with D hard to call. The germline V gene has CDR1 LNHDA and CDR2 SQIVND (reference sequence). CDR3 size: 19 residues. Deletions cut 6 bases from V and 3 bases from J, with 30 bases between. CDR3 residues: CASRPRASSKASRNYEQYF. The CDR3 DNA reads TGTGCCAGTAGACCTCGGGCCAGCTCTAAGGCCAGCAGAAACTACGAGCAGTACTTC. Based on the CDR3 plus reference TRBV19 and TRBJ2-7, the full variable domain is DGGITQSPKYLFRKEGQNVTLSCEQNLNHDAMYWYRQDPGQGLRLIYYSQIVNDFQKGDIAEGYSVSREKKESFPLTVTSAQKNPTAFYLCASRPRASSKASRNYEQYFGPGTRLTVT.

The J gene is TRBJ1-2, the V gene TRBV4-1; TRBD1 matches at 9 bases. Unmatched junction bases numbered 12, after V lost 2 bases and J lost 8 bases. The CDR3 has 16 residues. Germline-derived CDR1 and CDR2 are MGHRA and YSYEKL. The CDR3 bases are TGCGCCAGCAGCCAATCTACCGGGACAGGGACCTTCGGCTACACCTTC. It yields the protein CASSQSTGTGTFGYTF.

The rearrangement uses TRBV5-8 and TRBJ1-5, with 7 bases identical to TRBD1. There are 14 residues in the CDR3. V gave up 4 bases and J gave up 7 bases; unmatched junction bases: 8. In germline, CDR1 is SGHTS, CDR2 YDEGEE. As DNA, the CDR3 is TGTGCCAGCAGCAAAGACAGGGATCAGCAGCCCCAGCATTTT. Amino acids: CASSKDRDQQPQHF.

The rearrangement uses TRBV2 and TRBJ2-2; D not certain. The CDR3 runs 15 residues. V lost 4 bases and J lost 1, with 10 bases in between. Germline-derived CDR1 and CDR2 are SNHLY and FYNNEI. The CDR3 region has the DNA TGTGCCAGCAGTGTGTTTCCGAGGAACACCGGGGAGCTGTTTTTT. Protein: CASSVFPRNTGELFF.